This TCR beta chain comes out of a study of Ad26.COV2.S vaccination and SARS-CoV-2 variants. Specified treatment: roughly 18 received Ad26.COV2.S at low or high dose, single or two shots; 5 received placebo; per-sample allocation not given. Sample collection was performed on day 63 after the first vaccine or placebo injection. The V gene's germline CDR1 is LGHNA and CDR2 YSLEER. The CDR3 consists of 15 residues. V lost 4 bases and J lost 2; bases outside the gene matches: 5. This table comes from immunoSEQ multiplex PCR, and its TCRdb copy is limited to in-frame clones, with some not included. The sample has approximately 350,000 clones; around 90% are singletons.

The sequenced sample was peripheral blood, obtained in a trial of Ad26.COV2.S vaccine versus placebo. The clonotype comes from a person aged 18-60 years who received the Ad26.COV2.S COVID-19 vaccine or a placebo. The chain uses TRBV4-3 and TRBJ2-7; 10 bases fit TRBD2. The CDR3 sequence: CASSRSGGTAYEQYF. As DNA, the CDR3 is TGCGCCAGCAGCCGTAGCGGGGGGACGGCCTACGAGCAGTACTTC.